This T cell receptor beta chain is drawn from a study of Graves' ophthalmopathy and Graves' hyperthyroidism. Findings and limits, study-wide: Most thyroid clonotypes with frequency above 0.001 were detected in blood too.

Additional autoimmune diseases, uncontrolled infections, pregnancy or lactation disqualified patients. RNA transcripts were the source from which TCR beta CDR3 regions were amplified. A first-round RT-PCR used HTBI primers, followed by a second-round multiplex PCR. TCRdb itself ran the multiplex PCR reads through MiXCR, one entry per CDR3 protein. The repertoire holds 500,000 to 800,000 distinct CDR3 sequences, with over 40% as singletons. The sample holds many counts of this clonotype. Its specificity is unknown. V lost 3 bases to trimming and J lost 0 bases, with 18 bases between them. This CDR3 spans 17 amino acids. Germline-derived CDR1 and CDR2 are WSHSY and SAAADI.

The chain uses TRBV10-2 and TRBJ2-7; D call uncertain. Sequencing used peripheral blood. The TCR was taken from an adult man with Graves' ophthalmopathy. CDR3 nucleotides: TGCGCCAGCAGTGAAGGGCAACACACCGGATTCTCCTACGAGCAGTACTTC. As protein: CASSEGQHTGFSYEQYF.